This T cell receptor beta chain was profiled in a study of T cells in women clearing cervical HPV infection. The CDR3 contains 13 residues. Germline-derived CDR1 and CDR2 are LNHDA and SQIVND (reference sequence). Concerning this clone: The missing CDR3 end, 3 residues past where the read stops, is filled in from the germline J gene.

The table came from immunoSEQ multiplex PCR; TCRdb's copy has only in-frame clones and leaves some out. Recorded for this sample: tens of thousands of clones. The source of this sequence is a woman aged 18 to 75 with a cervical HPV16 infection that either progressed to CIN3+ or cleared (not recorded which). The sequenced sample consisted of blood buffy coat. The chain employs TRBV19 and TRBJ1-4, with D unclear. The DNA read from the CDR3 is TGTGCCACTTCCGAGTCCTATAATTCACCA. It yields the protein CATSESYNSP. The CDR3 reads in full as CATSESYNSPLFF.